These 27 T cell receptor beta chains share one sample of origin, sequenced in a study of blood T cell repertoires in COVID-19 (TCRdb year 2020). The library was obtained by the immunoSEQ multiplex PCR assay. Drawn from immuneACCESS, this table holds only the in-frame rearrangements with V and J called that TCRdb kept. Clones are partly lost; checked studies trace under half to an unresolved V gene and leave the rest unexplained. In this sample the table shows about 200,000 clones, roughly 80% of which occur a single time. 5.5% to 7% of the sample rests with the top ten. Sample: peripheral blood. These TCRs come from a woman in her 40s with COVID-19, enrolled during active disease.

The CDR3 DNA reads TGTGCCAGCACTCCGGTGGGCACAGATACGCAGTATTTT. Its translation: CASTPVGTDTQYF. This sequence joins TRBV19 and TRBJ2-3, with D hard to call. The CDR3 length is 13 residues. V shed 9 bases and J shed 1 base, with 11 bases lying between them. The V gene's germline CDR1 is LNHDA and CDR2 SQIVND (reference sequence).

This clone was observed a few times. The chain carries TRBV9 and TRBJ1-2; TRBD1 agrees at 9 bases. This CDR3 is built from 15 residues. Germline lookup yields CDR1 SGDLS and CDR2 YYNGEE. V lost 4 bases and J lost 5; bases outside the gene matches: 9. In nucleotides, the CDR3 is TGTGCCAGCAGCTTAACCGGGACAGGGACTTATGGCTACACCTTC. This codes for CASSLTGTGTYGYTF.

This chain uses TRBV7-8 with TRBJ1-5; D call uncertain. Trimming took off 1 base at V and 2 bases at J, with 18 bases between the two ends. CDR1 and CDR2 (germline): SGHVS, FQNEAQ. The length of the CDR3 is 18 residues. The chain's CDR3 is CASSLGATYLDGNQPQHF. The CDR3, as DNA: TGTGCCAGCAGCTTAGGAGCGACCTATCTGGATGGCAATCAGCCCCAGCATTTT. The full variable domain, with the rest looked up from reference TRBV7-8 and TRBJ1-5, is GAGVSQSPRYKVAKRGQDVALRCDPISGHVSLFWYQQALGQGPEFLTYFQNEAQLDKSGLPSDRFFAERPEGSVSTLKIQRTQQEDSAVYLCASSLGATYLDGNQPQHFGDGTRLSIL.

The chain is built from TRBV6-5 and TRBJ1-5; unclear D gene. Between the trimmed V and J ends, which lost 5 bases and 3 bases, there was a span of 8 bases. Germline V lookup: CDR1 MNHEY, CDR2 SVGAGI. The CDR3 consists of 13 residues. The CDR3 bases are TGTGCCAGCAGTCAACGGGACAATCAGCCCCAGCATTTT. Residues: CASSQRDNQPQHF.

The V and J genes are TRBV3-1 (or the pseudogene TRBV3-2) and TRBJ1-6; D is uncertain. The CDR3 loop spans 14 amino acids. Trimming shortened V by 5 bases and J by 6 bases, and 11 bases separated the two germline ends. CDR1 LGHDT and CDR2 YNNKEL come from the germline V gene (reference sequence). CDR3 amino acids: CASSLRGLNSPLHF. The CDR3 DNA sequence: TGTGCCAGCAGCTTACGAGGGCTTAATTCACCCCTCCACTTT.

The gene calls are TRBV2 and TRBJ1-4, with TRBD1 matching over 7 bases. Germline CDR1 reads SNHLY; CDR2 reads FYNNEI. CDR3 size: 14 residues. Trimming cost V 8 bases and J 4 bases; bases outside gene matches: 7. The CDR3 coding sequence is TGTGCCAGCGCCTCGGGACAGCTTAATGAAAAACTGTTTTTT. Encoded protein: CASASGQLNEKLFF. The full variable domain, its missing parts supplied by reference TRBV2 and TRBJ1-4, is EPEVTQTPSHQVTQMGQEVILRCVPISNHLYFYWYRQILGQKVEFLVSFYNNEISEKSEIFDDQFSVERPDGSNFTLKIRSTKLEDSAMYFCASASGQLNEKLFFGSGTQLSVL.

V usage is TRBV28 and J usage is TRBJ1-2; 7 bases match TRBD1. The length of the CDR3 is 14 residues. After removal of 8 bases from V and 4 bases from J, the junction contained 10 bases not matched to a gene. Germline CDR1 reads MDHEN; CDR2 reads SYDVKM. For the CDR3, the DNA is TGTGCCAGCGGCGACAGGGACTCCTTCTATGGCTACACCTTC. Its protein is CASGDRDSFYGYTF.

V usage is TRBV9 and J usage is TRBJ1-2; possible D gene TRBD1, 5 bases. V gave up 0 bases and J gave up 5 bases, with 14 bases separating them. The V gene's germline CDR1 is SGDLS and CDR2 YYNGEE. CDR3 length: 15 amino acids. The CDR3 DNA reads TGTGCCAGCAGCGTAGCTGAGGGACTGCGATATGGCTACACCTTC. This translates into CASSVAEGLRYGYTF.

This chain uses TRBV4-2 with TRBJ2-7; the match to TRBD1 covers 11 bases. This CDR3 has 15 amino acids. V dropped 0 bases and J dropped 2; count of bases not matched to a gene: 0. CDR1 and CDR2 from the germline V gene are LGHNA and YNFKEQ. CDR3 coding DNA: TGTGCCAGCAGCCAAGAGGGACAGGGGGCCTACGAGCAGTACTTC. Amino acids: CASSQEGQGAYEQYF.

The CDR3 reads CASKNRVSGNTIYF. The CDR3 DNA reads as TGTGCCAGCAAAAACCGGGTCTCTGGAAACACCATATATTTT. The V gene is TRBV2, the J gene TRBJ1-3; D unclear. CDR1 and CDR2 from the germline V gene are SNHLY and FYNNEI. The CDR3 totals 14 residues. Trimming pared 7 bases from V and 0 bases from J, leaving 10 bases between.

The chain has TRBV5-1 and TRBJ1-3; D gene ambiguous. Trimming shortened V by 4 bases and J by 1 base, and 12 bases separated the two germline ends. This CDR3 is built from 15 residues. Germline CDR1 is SGHRS and CDR2 is YFSETQ. The CDR3 DNA is TGCGCCAGCAGCCTCGCGGCGGGTTCTGGAAACACCATATATTTT. Protein: CASSLAAGSGNTIYF.

This sequence joins TRBV6-2 or TRBV6-3 and TRBJ1-2; D is perhaps TRBD1 (5 bases). V was shortened by 5 bases and J by 5 bases, with 9 bases between the two germline ends. The germline V gene encodes CDR1 MNHEY and CDR2 SVGEGT. This CDR3 is 12 amino acids long. CDR3 in amino acids: CASSLQGYGYTF. CDR3 DNA: TGTGCCAGCAGTCTCCAGGGTTATGGCTACACCTTC.

The chain joins TRBV16 to TRBJ2-5; 10 bases map to TRBD2. The CDR3 extends over 15 amino acids. Looked up from germline, CDR1 is KGHSY and CDR2 is FQNENV. V was pared by 4 bases and J by 5 bases, with 7 bases of the junction left unmatched. CDR3 in DNA: TGTGCCAGCAGCCGCCAGCGGGAGGGCCTCGAGACCCAGTACTTC. Its protein product is CASSRQREGLETQYF. Full variable domain (outside the CDR3, taken from reference TRBV16 and TRBJ2-5): GEEVAQTPKHLVRGEGQKAKLYCAPIKGHSYVFWYQQVLKNEFKFLISFQNENVFDETGMPKERFSAKCLPNSPCSLEIQATKLEDSAVYFCASSRQREGLETQYFGPGTRLLVL.

This clone was observed a single time. V gene TRBV2 combines with J gene TRBJ1-2; TRBD1 aligns across 8 bases. Germline V CDR1 and CDR2: SNHLY, FYNNEI. Unmatched junction bases numbered 4, after V lost 1 base and J lost 6 bases. This CDR3 is 14 amino acids long. The CDR3 bases are TGTGCCAGCAGTGAAGGGGGCAGGGGGCATGGCTACACCTTC. Encoded protein: CASSEGGRGHGYTF.

The chain combines TRBV10-2 with TRBJ1-1, with D perhaps TRBD1 (6 bases). The germline V gene has CDR1 WSHSY and CDR2 SAAADI. The CDR3 is 14 amino acids. The ends were cut back, 7 bases at V and 0 bases at J, with 12 bases in the middle. The CDR3 loop reads CASNTGQMNTEAFF. CDR3 bases: TGCGCCAGCAATACTGGACAGATGAACACTGAAGCTTTCTTT.

The V and J genes are TRBV11-3 and TRBJ2-1; a weak D match, TRBD2 (5 bases). V was trimmed by 5 bases and J by 10 bases, leaving 12 bases between them. CDR3 size: 12 residues. From germline, CDR1 is SGHNT and CDR2 YENEEA. The CDR3 DNA sequence: TGTGCCAGCAGCCCATTGCCGGGGGAGCAGTTCTTC. It yields the protein CASSPLPGEQFF.

The V gene is TRBV3-1 (or the pseudogene TRBV3-2), the J gene TRBJ2-2; D not resolved. V lost 6 bases to trimming and J lost 2 bases, with 10 bases between them. The CDR3 sequence is 14 residues long. Germline V gene sequence: CDR1 LGHDT, CDR2 YNNKEL (reference sequence). This chain's CDR3 is CASSPVTNTGELFF. The CDR3 DNA reads as TGTGCCAGCAGTCCCGTTACAAACACCGGGGAGCTGTTTTTT.

The chain couples TRBV5-5 to TRBJ1-1, with 11 bases that match TRBD1. CDR3 size: 14 residues. Germline-derived CDR1 and CDR2 are SGHKS and YYEKEE (reference sequence). V lost 7 bases, J lost 4 bases, and 6 bases stayed unmatched. CDR3 nucleotides: TGTGCCAGCGGGTCGGGACAGGGGGTCACTGAAGCTTTCTTT. This gives the protein CASGSGQGVTEAFF.

The chain recombines TRBV30 with TRBJ2-2, with TRBD2 identical over 9 bases. Trimming cost V 3 bases and J 0 bases; bases outside gene matches: 11. Germline V gives CDR1 GTSNPN, CDR2 SVGIG (reference sequence). This CDR3 has 18 amino acids. The CDR3 coding sequence is TGTGCCTGGAGGGAGGCGGTAGCGGGAGCGTCGAACACCGGGGAGCTGTTTTTT. Amino acid sequence: CAWREAVAGASNTGELFF.

In this sample, this clone turned up a few times. CDR3 nucleotide sequence: TGCGCCAGCAGCTTGGAGACAGGCGCGTCTAACACTGAAGCTTTCTTT. Protein: CASSLETGASNTEAFF. The V call is TRBV5-1, the J call TRBJ1-1; tentative D call: TRBD1 (6 bases). V dropped 0 bases and J dropped 2 bases, with 14 bases sitting between them. CDR1 and CDR2 (germline): SGHRS, YFSETQ. The CDR3 contains 16 residues.

CDR3 residues: CASSLGPGNTEAFF. The CDR3 DNA follows: TGCGCCAGCAGCTTGGGCCCAGGCAACACTGAAGCTTTCTTT. This sequence joins TRBV5-1 and TRBJ1-1, with D hard to call. In germline, CDR1 is SGHRS, CDR2 YFSETQ. The CDR3 extends over 14 amino acids. Deletions cut 0 bases from V and 2 bases from J, with 8 bases between.

This clone is a singleton in its sample. V is TRBV7-9 and J is TRBJ1-1, with a weak D call TRBD1 (6 bases). The CDR3 consists of 14 residues. Germline lookup yields CDR1 SEHNR and CDR2 FQNEAQ (reference sequence). Trimming removed 1 base at V and 7 bases at J, with 13 bases between. The CDR3 is CASSLGTVPGEAFF. In DNA form, the CDR3 reads TGTGCCAGCAGCTTAGGGACAGTCCCGGGTGAAGCTTTCTTT. Drawing the rest from reference TRBV7-9 and TRBJ1-1, the complete variable domain is DTGVSQNPRHKITKRGQNVTFRCDPISEHNRLYWYRQTLGQGPEFLTYFQNEAQLEKSRLLSDRFSAERPKGSFSTLEIQRTEQGDSAMYLCASSLGTVPGEAFFGQGTRLTVV.

The chain is built from TRBV4-2 and TRBJ2-1, with TRBD2 matching 7 bases. CDR3 length: 18 residues. V trimming: 0 bases; J trimming: 1 base; junction bases outside the gene matches: 9. From germline, CDR1 is LGHNA and CDR2 YNFKEQ. CDR3 amino acids: CASSQENWREPSYNEQFF. In DNA form, the CDR3 reads TGTGCCAGCAGCCAAGAGAATTGGCGGGAGCCGTCCTACAATGAGCAGTTCTTC.

The chain has TRBV6-5 and TRBJ2-7; 7 nucleotides match TRBD2. V shed 7 bases and J 6 bases; nucleotides not matched to a gene: 15. The CDR3 covers 15 residues. CDR1 and CDR2 from the germline V gene are MNHEY and SVGAGI. CDR3: CASTHRLAGAGEQYF. In DNA, the CDR3 is TGTGCCAGCACCCACAGGTTGGCGGGAGCTGGCGAGCAGTACTTC.

This chain links TRBV3-1 (or the pseudogene TRBV3-2) with TRBJ1-6; 7 bases are a match to TRBD1. Germline V gene data show CDR1 as LGHDT and CDR2 as YNNKEL (reference sequence). V was clipped by 3 bases and J by 2 bases; unmatched bases: 7. This CDR3 has 17 residues. CDR3 nucleotides: TGTGCCAGCAGCCAGCAAGGGACAGATGCCTATAATTCACCCCTCCACTTT. This translates into CASSQQGTDAYNSPLHF.

V usage is TRBV3-1 (or the pseudogene TRBV3-2) and J usage is TRBJ2-7; D may be TRBD1 (5 bases). Between the trimmed V and J ends, which lost 3 bases and 3 bases, there was a span of 12 bases. CDR1 and CDR2 (germline): LGHDT, YNNKEL (reference sequence). CDR3 length: 14 amino acids. Here the CDR3 DNA reads TGTGCCAGCAGCCAGTCGGACACCGGCTACGAGCAGTACTTC. Translated: CASSQSDTGYEQYF.

This clone came up a few times. The V and J genes are TRBV4-1 and TRBJ2-3; TRBD1 matches at 9 bases. Trimming at V came to 1 base and at J to 2 bases, leaving 4 bases not matched to a gene. CDR3 size: 16 residues. Looked up from germline, CDR1 is MGHRA and CDR2 is YSYEKL. CDR3 in amino acids: CASSQATGGITDTQYF. CDR3 DNA sequence: TGCGCCAGCAGCCAAGCGACAGGGGGGATCACAGATACGCAGTATTTT.